A single sample is the source of the 14 T cell receptor beta chains below, sequenced in a study of a mutant IDH1 vaccine in newly diagnosed glioma. Method: immunoSEQ multiplex PCR; TCRdb's copy keeps in-frame clones and lacks some. The data show around 40,000 clones, 84% seen once. These receptors are not linked to any known antigen. Time point defined: week 11, during vaccination. It was 300 ug of mutant IDH1 20-mer peptide that made up each vaccine dose, given with topical imiquimod. The sample in question was PBMCs, obtained from a glioma patient whose treatment included an IDH1 peptide vaccine. These receptors all stem from a man aged 35 to 55 with glioma.

With respect to this clone: At one end, the junction sequence differs from germline, possibly due to a read error. The V call is TRBV27, the J call TRBJ2-7; 9 positions agree with TRBD2. The CDR3 consists of 13 residues. Germline lookup yields CDR1 MNHEY and CDR2 SMNVEV (reference sequence). The CDR3 nucleotides read TGTGCCAGCAGTTTACGTCATGGGACTAGCATCCACTTC. It encodes CASSLRHGTSIHF.

The J gene is TRBJ1-1, the V gene TRBV5-6, with D unresolved. The CDR3 contains 12 residues. Germline V CDR1 and CDR2: SGHDT, YYEEEE. V lost 5 bases, J lost 1 base, and 6 bases lay in between. The CDR3 sequence is CASSFRNTEAFF. As DNA, the CDR3 is TGTGCCAGCAGTTTTCGGAACACTGAAGCTTTCTTT.

In this sample, this clone turned up once. V and J are TRBV7-9 and TRBJ1-1, with TRBD1 matching over 10 bases. This CDR3 has 16 amino acids. V shed 6 bases, J shed 2 bases, and the junction held 9 bases outside the gene matches. Germline CDR1 is SEHNR and CDR2 is FQNEAQ (reference sequence). Written as DNA, the CDR3 is TGTGCCAGCAGTAAGGACAGGGGGGGTGTTAACACTGAAGCTTTCTTT. It encodes CASSKDRGGVNTEAFF.

The chain combines TRBV4-2 with TRBJ1-3; 9 bases match TRBD1. With V trimmed by 3 bases and J by 0 bases, 3 bases remained unmatched. The CDR3 is 16 amino acids. The germline V gene encodes CDR1 LGHNA and CDR2 YNFKEQ. CDR3 coding DNA: TGTGCCAGCAGCCAGGGACAGGGAACCTCTGGAAACACCATATATTTT. Translation gives CASSQGQGTSGNTIYF.

The chain uses TRBV28 and TRBJ2-6; 11 bases map to TRBD1. The ends lost 8 bases at V and 2 bases at J; junction bases unmatched: 8. The CDR3 is made up of 17 amino acids. The germline gives CDR1 MDHEN, CDR2 SYDVKM. The CDR3 coding sequence is TGTGCCAGCGGGCCGGGACAGGGGGTAGCTGGGGCCAACGTCCTGACTTTC. Translating gives CASGPGQGVAGANVLTF.

This clone is medium-sized. The V call is TRBV2, the J call TRBJ1-5, with D possibly being TRBD1 (6 bases). Trimming took off 8 bases at V and 1 base at J, with 9 bases between the two ends. The V gene's germline CDR1 is SNHLY and CDR2 FYNNEI. The CDR3 runs 13 residues. CDR3 nucleotide sequence: TGTGCCAGCGGAGGACAGAGCAATCAGCCCCAGCATTTT. It specifies CASGGQSNQPQHF.

This clone is medium-sized in the sample. Other DNA sequences in the same sample also yield this CDR3. The chain uses TRBV5-6 and TRBJ2-7; TRBD1 matches at 7 bases. V lost 0 bases and J lost 4; bases outside the gene matches: 4. CDR1 is SGHDT, CDR2 YYEEEE, per germline. This CDR3 region has 14 residues. CDR3 loop: CASSLGQGRYEQYF. CDR3 nucleotides: TGTGCCAGCAGCTTGGGACAGGGAAGGTACGAGCAGTACTTC.

V gene TRBV7-9 combines with J gene TRBJ1-4, with a tentative D call TRBD1 (6 bases). The CDR3 has 15 amino acids. CDR1 SEHNR and CDR2 FQNEAQ come from the germline V gene (reference sequence). Between the trimmed V and J ends, which lost 5 bases and 3 bases, there was a span of 13 bases. CDR3 loop: CASSTGQSPNEKLFF. In nucleotides, the CDR3 is TGTGCCAGCAGCACCGGACAGTCCCCTAATGAAAAACTGTTTTTT.

This clone is labeled as medium-sized. The chain couples TRBV4-1 to TRBJ1-1; D ambiguous. The CDR3 is 14 residues long. The V gene's germline CDR1 is MGHRA and CDR2 YSYEKL. With 5 bases removed from V and 0 bases from J, the gap between germline ends came to 10 bases. CDR3 in amino acids: CASSNPLLNTEAFF. The CDR3 bases are TGCGCCAGCAGCAACCCCCTCCTGAACACTGAAGCTTTCTTT.

V is TRBV5-5 and J is TRBJ1-4, with 8 nucleotides matching TRBD1. The V segment lost 4 bases and the J segment 8 bases; nucleotides outside the gene matches: 16. Germline V gives CDR1 SGHKS, CDR2 YYEKEE (reference sequence). This CDR3 contains 17 residues. CDR3 coding DNA: TGTGCCAGCAGCGTTAACGTGATCCCCGGGACAGGCGAAAAACTGTTTTTT. It codes for CASSVNVIPGTGEKLFF.

The V and J genes are TRBV7-8 and TRBJ2-7; perhaps TRBD2 as D (6 bases). Trimming pared 6 bases from V and 0 bases from J, leaving 18 bases between. The CDR3 covers 16 residues. CDR1 and CDR2 (germline): SGHVS, FQNEAQ. The DNA for the CDR3 is TGTGCCAGCAGGACTCCCACCGGAGGGAACTCCTACGAGCAGTACTTC. It codes for CASRTPTGGNSYEQYF.

The rearrangement joins TRBV6-6 to TRBJ1-5; D call uncertain. Germline CDR1 is MNHNY and CDR2 is SVGAGI (reference sequence). V lost 7 bases to trimming and J lost 0 bases, with 13 bases between them. This CDR3 comprises 15 residues. CDR3: CASTPVAGSNQPQHF. CDR3 nucleotide sequence: TGTGCCAGCACCCCTGTGGCGGGTAGCAATCAGCCCCAGCATTTT.

The chain carries TRBV4-1 and TRBJ1-2; D not resolved. The CDR3 covers 16 residues. The V gene lost 0 bases and the J gene lost 4 bases, with 15 bases spanning the gap. In germline, CDR1 is MGHRA, CDR2 YSYEKL. The CDR3 DNA is TGCGCCAGCAGCCAAGATCACCGGGAGCCCATCTATGGCTACACCTTC. Encoded protein: CASSQDHREPIYGYTF.

DNA for the CDR3: TGTGCCAGCAGCTTAGGGGGGACAGGGGGATGGAGCACAGATACGCAGTATTTT. It specifies CASSLGGTGGWSTDTQYF. The V gene is TRBV7-8, the J gene TRBJ2-3; 11 bases are a match to TRBD1. CDR1 and CDR2 (germline): SGHVS, FQNEAQ. The CDR3 loop spans 18 amino acids. With V trimmed by 1 base and J by 0 bases, 6 bases remained unmatched.